This TCR beta chain was sequenced for a study of cytomegalovirus exposure and HLA in healthy donors (dated by TCRdb to 2016 to 2017). Looking at the study overall: An earlier analysis of approximately 590 of the donors reported roughly 270 Gb of sequence data and 100 million to 130 million unique TCR beta sequences from roughly 200 million T cells. Roughly 320 gigabases of sequencing data and 70 million to 100 million unique TCR sequences made up an early release that covered some 640 HLA-typed donors. Of the approximately 370 genotyped donors, 75% to 85% were placed in the genetic ancestry cluster associated with self-reported Caucasian donors. The study aimed to test whether cataloging public T cell receptors could reveal signatures of past pathogen exposure. The study profiled the T cell repertoires of hundreds of subjects by immunosequencing and related them to cytomegalovirus serostatus. Besides the first cohort of around 700 subjects, a separate validation cohort made up of 120 different subjects was used. High-throughput TCR immunosequencing, statistical association of individual TCRs with disease status, and machine learning were combined to predict cytomegalovirus infection status. To study patterns of TCR occurrence, a later analysis re-analyzed previously published TCR beta repertoires from 666 donors and added high-resolution HLA genotyping. In the later analysis, no new phenotypic data were used to find candidate immune exposures; instead, reliance was placed on TCR beta sequences and their occurrence across donors. An earlier analysis of 587 of the donors applied high-throughput TCR beta sequencing to assess whether each TCR beta V gene segment acted as functional or pseudogenic. Donor age, sex, ethnicity and CMV serostatus were collected together with the repertoire data. A later genetic analysis used genome-wide SNP genotypes for about 60% of the roughly 700 donors, treating that subset as a discovery cohort. All discovery cohort repertoires had been generated using a single sequencing platform. HLA typing covered class I and class II loci at four-digit resolution. The number of typed donors differed by locus: roughly 620-630 for A, B, C, DRB1 and DQB1; approximately 530 for DQA1; 606 for DPA1; and some 470 for DPB1. Four or five DR-DQ haplotypes were treated as single units for association and clustering because of strong linkage in the cohort. On average, around 230,000 unique TCR beta nucleotide sequences were sequenced per donor among 300 to 500 genotyped donors of the cohort, with around 19% of those sequences being non-productive.

The germline V gene yields SQVTM for CDR1 and ANQGSEA for CDR2. The trim is 3 bases for V and 2 bases for J, with a gap of 13 bases between the germline ends. The CDR3 measures 15 amino acids from cysteine to phenylalanine. The sequence is cut down to CDR3 DNA, 45 bases in frame from base 1. In the case of this clone: Its antigen has not been determined.

The investigation overall reported the following: In an earlier analysis of several hundred of the donors, most TCR beta V segments were observed in productive rearrangements about 87% or about 30% of the time, broadly matching IMGT annotations. Compared with the 666-donor mean, donors in an Asian-associated ancestry cluster had fewer N-insertions in productive TCRs, according to a later genetic analysis. A later genetic analysis associated a missense DCLRE1C variant with V-gene and J-gene trimming of TCR beta chains, and an independent cohort replicated the association. A later analysis associated approximately 17,000 TCR beta sequences with specific HLA alleles at a false discovery rate of 0.05. While some public TCRs were present in many individuals, most TCR sequences turned up only very rarely across donors. In this cohort, only TCR beta chains were sequenced, and detectable features were limited by the absence of alpha or paired-chain data. According to a later analysis, TCR association rates differed among HLA loci, with DRB1 alleles showing the most associated TCRs and HLA-C alleles showing the fewest. Because some donors lacked HLA typing at each locus, the association tests relied only on the typed subset. Correlated functional status among segregating V segments might reflect linkage disequilibrium, but an unknown experimental factor could not be ruled out. Compared with equally common non-associated chains, HLA-associated TCR beta chains in a later analysis were more clonally expanded and had lower generation probabilities. According to a later analysis, parvovirus B19, influenza, CMV and Epstein-Barr virus appeared linked to several top co-occurrence clusters. Because counts were too low, about 15 rarely observed V segments, including chromosome 9 orphons, were left out of the earlier analysis of 500 to 750 of the donors. Some IMGT-functional V segments, including TRBV6-2 and TRBV6-3, could not be told apart with the 87-base-pair reads, so those segments were excluded. A further reported finding was that TCR beta sequences accurately predicted the HLA-A and HLA-B alleles for most subjects in the first cohort. CMV serostatus was the only immune exposure information available for the cohort. Cytomegalovirus status was reported to be diagnosed by the classifier with high specificity and sensitivity in both the original and validation cohorts. The sequencing pipeline was judged likely to have produced a cluster of highly shared sequence variants as a technical artifact. In vitro tests confirmed that three of the cytomegalovirus-associated TCR beta chains recognize cytomegalovirus antigens. A total of around 150 TCR beta chains were listed by the study as associated with cytomegalovirus. Roughly uniform sequencing depth across donors was assumed in presence/absence analyses, although this assumption may not hold. Assigning TCR associations to individual alleles was difficult when HLA alleles, especially DR and DQ, strongly co-occurred. According to the authors, the approach could potentially be generalized to other disease states and immunological phenotypes. Most CMV-associated TCR beta chains appeared to be HLA-restricted in a later analysis, and the HLA associations seemed to be driven largely by CMV exposure.

The method behind the library was the immunoSEQ multiplex PCR assay. A mixture of 60 forward primers for TCR Vbeta segments and 13 reverse primers for TCR Jbeta segments was used in the multiplex PCR. The CDR3 region of rearranged TCR beta genes was amplified from genomic DNA with a multiplex PCR assay. Amplified TCR beta libraries were sequenced as 87-base-pair reads on the Illumina HiSeq System. The study's processing was this. In a later analysis, about 80 million unique TCR beta chains were counted across the approximately 670 repertoires, and roughly 11 million of these chains were shared by at least two donors. To remove PCR and sequencing errors, raw reads were error-corrected and collapsed into unique sequences using a nearest-neighbor algorithm that merged closely related sequences. CDR3 sequences were aligned to IMGT reference sequences to assign V, D and J gene segments. For a sequence to be retained, a match of at least six nucleotides was required to both a V gene segment and a J gene segment. A rearrangement was called productive if the CDR3 had no stop codons and remained in frame with V and J, and every other rearrangement was called non-productive. CDR3 was defined by IMGT convention, running from the second conserved V-encoded cysteine to the conserved J-encoded phenylalanine. The earlier analysis of about 560 of the donors excluded any sequence lacking an unambiguous match to a single V gene segment. In an earlier analysis of some 590 of the donors, a V segment was called functional when productive rearrangements were above 56.7%, and segregating when the standard deviation between donors exceeded 5%. A statistical classification framework was developed to diagnose cytomegalovirus status using the catalog of TCR beta chain sequences. V and J gene assignment, in a later analysis, came from comparing TCR nucleotide sequences with IMGT/GENE-DB human TR gene sequences. A later analysis assigned CDR3 sequences and most-parsimonious VDJ recombination scenarios with the TCRdist pipeline. In a later analysis, every TCR beta chain was defined by the combination of its CDR3 amino acid sequence and its V-gene family, and reads without a unique V-gene family were dropped. To address suspected cross-contamination and a sequencing artifact, a later analysis removed under 600 highly shared, low-generation-probability nucleotide sequences. In a later analysis, a clonal expansion index for each public chain was calculated from normalized within-repertoire ranks of inferred template counts. In a later analysis, generation probabilities were computed using a VDJ recombination model fitted to out-of-frame rearrangements, and the results were checked against IGoR. A later analysis scored TCR-TCR, TCR-HLA and TCR-CMV co-occurrence with hypergeometric tests, applying a repertoire-size bias correction to TCR pairs. To estimate false discovery rates, a later analysis permuted the HLA or CMV assignments 20 times. In a later analysis, co-occurring TCRs were grouped with DBSCAN, and TCRdist sequence similarity was added when clustering was performed within HLA-allele-positive subsets. Repertoires with fewer than 30,000 or more than 120,000 public chains, plus five repertoires with anomalous nucleotide sharing, were excluded from co-occurrence clustering. TCRdb provides this immuneACCESS table in a form limited to in-frame rearrangements. Some clones are lacking; in checked studies, under half of them reflect an unresolved V gene, and why the rest are absent is not known. V, J and clone size are taken as reported in that table, and D and trimming were inferred from the DNA itself. The sample table holds tens of thousands of clones. Clones ranked in the top ten supply approximately 3.6% of the sample.

The cohort was made up of several hundred healthy bone marrow donors. At the time of sampling, all cohort members were nominally healthy, though unrecorded immune exposures were likely present. The donor was CMV seropositive and was included in the group of 290 or so seropositive cohort members. Every donor gave a peripheral blood sample, and the peripheral blood mononuclear cells from that sample were used for TCR beta sequencing. Genomic DNA extraction from the blood cell samples was performed with the Qiagen DNeasy Blood Extraction Kit. This clonotype was obtained from a female donor in good health and CMV-seropositive. Material: PBMCs. The chain employs TRBV29-1 and TRBJ2-2; 5 matching bases give a weak D call of TRBD2. The DNA reads TGCAGCGTTGACGGTTTTGAGGGTAACACCGGGGAGCTGTTTTTT. Its protein is CSVDGFEGNTGELFF.